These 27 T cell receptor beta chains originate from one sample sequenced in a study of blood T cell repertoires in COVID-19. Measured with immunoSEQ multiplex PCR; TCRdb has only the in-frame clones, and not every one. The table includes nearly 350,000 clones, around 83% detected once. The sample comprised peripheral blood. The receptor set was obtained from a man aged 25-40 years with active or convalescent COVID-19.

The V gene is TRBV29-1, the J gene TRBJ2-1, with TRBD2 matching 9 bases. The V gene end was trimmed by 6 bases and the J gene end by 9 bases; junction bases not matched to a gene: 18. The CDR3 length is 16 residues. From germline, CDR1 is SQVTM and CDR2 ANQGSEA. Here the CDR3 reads CSVPPPSSGVRGEQFF. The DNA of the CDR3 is TGCAGCGTCCCCCCCCCGTCTAGCGGGGTAAGAGGTGAGCAGTTCTTC.

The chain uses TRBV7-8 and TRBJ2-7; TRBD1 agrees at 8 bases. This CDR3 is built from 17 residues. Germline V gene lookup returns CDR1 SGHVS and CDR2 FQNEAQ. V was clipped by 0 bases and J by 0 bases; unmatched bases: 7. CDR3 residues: CASSLAPRGRSSYEQYF. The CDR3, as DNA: TGTGCCAGCAGCTTAGCACCCAGGGGGCGAAGCTCCTACGAGCAGTACTTC.

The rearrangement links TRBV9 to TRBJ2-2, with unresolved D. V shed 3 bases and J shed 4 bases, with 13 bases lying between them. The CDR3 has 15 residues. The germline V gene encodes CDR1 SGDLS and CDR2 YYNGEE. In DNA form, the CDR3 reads TGTGCCAGCAGCGCTTCGGTCCTAAGCACCGGGGAGCTGTTTTTT. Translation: CASSASVLSTGELFF.

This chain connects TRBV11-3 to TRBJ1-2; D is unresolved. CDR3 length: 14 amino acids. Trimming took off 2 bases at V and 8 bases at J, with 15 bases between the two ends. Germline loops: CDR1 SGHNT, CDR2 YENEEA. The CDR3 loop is CASSLSTGGGGYTF. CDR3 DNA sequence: TGTGCCAGCAGCTTATCAACCGGCGGAGGGGGCTACACCTTC. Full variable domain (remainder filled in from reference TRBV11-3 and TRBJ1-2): EAGVVQSPRYKIIEKKQPVAFWCNPISGHNTLYWYLQNLGQGPELLIRYENEEAVDDSQLPKDRFSAERLKGVDSTLKIQPAELGDSAVYLCASSLSTGGGGYTFGSGTRLTVV.

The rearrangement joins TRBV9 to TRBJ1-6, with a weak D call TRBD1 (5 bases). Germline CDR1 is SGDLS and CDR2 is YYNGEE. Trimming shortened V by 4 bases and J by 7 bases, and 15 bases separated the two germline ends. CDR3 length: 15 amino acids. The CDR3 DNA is TGTGCCAGCAGCTCGTCCTGGGCAGGGAATTCACCCCTCCACTTT. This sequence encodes CASSSSWAGNSPLHF.

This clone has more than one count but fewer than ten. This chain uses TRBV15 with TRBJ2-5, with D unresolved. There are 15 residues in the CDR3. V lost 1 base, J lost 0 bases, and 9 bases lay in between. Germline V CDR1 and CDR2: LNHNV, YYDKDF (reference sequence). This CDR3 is CATSRGGVYQETQYF. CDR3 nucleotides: TGTGCCACCAGCAGAGGTGGAGTGTACCAAGAGACCCAGTACTTC.

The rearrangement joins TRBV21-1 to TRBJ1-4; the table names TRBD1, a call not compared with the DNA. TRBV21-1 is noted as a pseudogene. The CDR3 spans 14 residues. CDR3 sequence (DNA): TGTGCCAGCAGCAAGGGGACACCTTATGAAAAACTGTTTTTT. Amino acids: CASSKGTPYEKLFF.

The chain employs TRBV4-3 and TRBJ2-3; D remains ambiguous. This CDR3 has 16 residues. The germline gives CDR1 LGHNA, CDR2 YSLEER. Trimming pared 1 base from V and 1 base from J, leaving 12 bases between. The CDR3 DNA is TGCGCCAGCAGCCAAGGCCGTCGGCAGGGCACAGATACGCAGTATTTT. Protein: CASSQGRRQGTDTQYF.

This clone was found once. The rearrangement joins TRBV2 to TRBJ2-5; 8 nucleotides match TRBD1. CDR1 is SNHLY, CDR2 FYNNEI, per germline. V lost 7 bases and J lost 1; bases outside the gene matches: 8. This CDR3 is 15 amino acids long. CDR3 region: CASTLDRATQETQYF. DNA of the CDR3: TGTGCCAGCACCTTGGACAGGGCCACCCAAGAGACCCAGTACTTC.

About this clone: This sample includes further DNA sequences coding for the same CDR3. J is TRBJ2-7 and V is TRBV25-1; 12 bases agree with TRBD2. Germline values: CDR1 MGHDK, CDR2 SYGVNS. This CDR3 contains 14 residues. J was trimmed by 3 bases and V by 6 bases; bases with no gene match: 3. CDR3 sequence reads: CASSPGLAGYEQYF. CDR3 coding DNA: TGTGCCAGCAGCCCGGGACTAGCGGGCTACGAGCAGTACTTC.

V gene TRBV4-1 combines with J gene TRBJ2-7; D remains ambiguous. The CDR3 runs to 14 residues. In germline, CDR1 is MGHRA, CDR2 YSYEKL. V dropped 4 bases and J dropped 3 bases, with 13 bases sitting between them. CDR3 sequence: CASSPAAGGYEQYF. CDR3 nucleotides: TGCGCCAGCAGCCCAGCAGCCGGCGGCTACGAGCAGTACTTC.

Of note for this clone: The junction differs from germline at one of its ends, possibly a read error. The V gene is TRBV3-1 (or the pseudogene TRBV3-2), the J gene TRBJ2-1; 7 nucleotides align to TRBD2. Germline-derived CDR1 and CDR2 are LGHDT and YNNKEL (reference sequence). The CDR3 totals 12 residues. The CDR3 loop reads CASSQAQRGMLF. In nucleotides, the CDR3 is TGTGCCAGCAGCCAAGCGCAGCGGGGCATGCTCTTC.

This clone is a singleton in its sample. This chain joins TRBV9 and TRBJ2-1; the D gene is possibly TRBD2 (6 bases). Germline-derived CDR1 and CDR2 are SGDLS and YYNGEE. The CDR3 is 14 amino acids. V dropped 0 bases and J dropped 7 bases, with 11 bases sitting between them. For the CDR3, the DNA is TGTGCCAGCAGCGTAGGTCCGGGAGCGAATGAGCAGTTCTTC. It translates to CASSVGPGANEQFF.

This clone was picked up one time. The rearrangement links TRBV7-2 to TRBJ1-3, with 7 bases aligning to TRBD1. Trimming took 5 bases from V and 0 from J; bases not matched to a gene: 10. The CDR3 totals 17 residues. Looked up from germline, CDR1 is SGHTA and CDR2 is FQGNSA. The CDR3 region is CASSKSDRLFSGNTIYF. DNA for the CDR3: TGTGCCAGCAGCAAATCGGACAGGCTTTTCTCTGGAAACACCATATATTTT.

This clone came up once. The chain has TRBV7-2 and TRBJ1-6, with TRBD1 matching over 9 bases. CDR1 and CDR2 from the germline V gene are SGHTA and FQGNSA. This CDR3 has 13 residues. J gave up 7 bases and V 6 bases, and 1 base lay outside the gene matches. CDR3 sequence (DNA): TGTGCCAGCAGTGGGACAGGGAATTCACCCCTCCACTTT. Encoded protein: CASSGTGNSPLHF.

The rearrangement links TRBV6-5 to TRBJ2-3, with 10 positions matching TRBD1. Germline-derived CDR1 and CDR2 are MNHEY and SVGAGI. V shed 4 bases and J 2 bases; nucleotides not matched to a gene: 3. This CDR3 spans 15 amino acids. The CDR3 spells CASSSGTGVTDTQYF. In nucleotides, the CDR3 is TGTGCCAGCAGTTCCGGGACAGGGGTCACAGATACGCAGTATTTT.

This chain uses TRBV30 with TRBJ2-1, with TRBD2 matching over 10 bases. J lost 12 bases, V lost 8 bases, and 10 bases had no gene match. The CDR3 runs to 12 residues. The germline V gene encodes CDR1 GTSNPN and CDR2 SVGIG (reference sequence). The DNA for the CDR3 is TGTGCCCGGACAGCGGGGGGGGCTGGGCAGTTCTTC. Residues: CARTAGGAGQFF. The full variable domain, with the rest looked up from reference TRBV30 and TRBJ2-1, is SQTIHQWPATLVQPVGSPLSLECTVEGTSNPNLYWYRQAAGRGLQLLFYSVGIGQISSEVPQNLSASRPQDRQFILSSKKLLLSDSGFYLCARTAGGAGQFFGPGTRLTVL.

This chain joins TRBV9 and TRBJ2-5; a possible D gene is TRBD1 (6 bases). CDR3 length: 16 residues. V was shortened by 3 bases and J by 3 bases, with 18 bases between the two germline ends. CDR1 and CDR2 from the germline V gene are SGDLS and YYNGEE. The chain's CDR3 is CASSGRRGQGKETQYF. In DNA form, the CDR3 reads TGTGCCAGCAGCGGACGCCGGGGCCAGGGGAAAGAGACCCAGTACTTC.

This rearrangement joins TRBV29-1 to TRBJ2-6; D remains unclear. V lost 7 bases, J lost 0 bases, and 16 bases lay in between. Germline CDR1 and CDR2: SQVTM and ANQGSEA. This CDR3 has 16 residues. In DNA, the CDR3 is TGCAGCGCAGAATCATATCTCAGCTCTGGGGCCAACGTCCTGACTTTC. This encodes CSAESYLSSGANVLTF.

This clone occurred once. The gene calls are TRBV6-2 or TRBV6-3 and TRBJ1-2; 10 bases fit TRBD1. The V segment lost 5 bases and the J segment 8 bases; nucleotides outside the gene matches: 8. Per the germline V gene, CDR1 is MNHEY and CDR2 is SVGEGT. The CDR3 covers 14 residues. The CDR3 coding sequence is TGTGCCAGCAGTCAGGGACAGGGGCTCCGAGGCTACACCTTC. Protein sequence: CASSQGQGLRGYTF.

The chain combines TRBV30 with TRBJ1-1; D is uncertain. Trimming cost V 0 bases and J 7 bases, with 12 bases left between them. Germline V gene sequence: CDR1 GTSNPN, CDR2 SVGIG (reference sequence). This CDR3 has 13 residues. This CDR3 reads CAWSVLGRSEAFF. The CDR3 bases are TGTGCCTGGAGTGTACTGGGGAGGAGTGAAGCTTTCTTT.

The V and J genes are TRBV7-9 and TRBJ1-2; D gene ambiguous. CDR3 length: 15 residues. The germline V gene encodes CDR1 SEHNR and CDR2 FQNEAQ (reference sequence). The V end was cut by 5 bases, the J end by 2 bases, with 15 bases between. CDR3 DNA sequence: TGTGCCAGCAGCCCGAGGGAGAATTGGAACTATGGCTACACCTTC. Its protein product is CASSPRENWNYGYTF.

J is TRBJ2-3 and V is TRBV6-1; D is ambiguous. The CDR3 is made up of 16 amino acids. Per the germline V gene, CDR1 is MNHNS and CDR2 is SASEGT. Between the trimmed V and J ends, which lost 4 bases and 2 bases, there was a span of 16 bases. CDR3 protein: CASSGAPSQSTDTQYF. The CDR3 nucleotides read TGTGCCAGCAGTGGGGCTCCTTCCCAATCCACAGATACGCAGTATTTT.

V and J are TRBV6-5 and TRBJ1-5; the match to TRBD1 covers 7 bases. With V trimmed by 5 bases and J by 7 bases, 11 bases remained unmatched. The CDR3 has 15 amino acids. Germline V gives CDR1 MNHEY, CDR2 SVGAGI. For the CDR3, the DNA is TGTGCCAGCAGTACCGGACAGGTTAACGCCCAGCCCCAGCATTTT. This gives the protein CASSTGQVNAQPQHF.

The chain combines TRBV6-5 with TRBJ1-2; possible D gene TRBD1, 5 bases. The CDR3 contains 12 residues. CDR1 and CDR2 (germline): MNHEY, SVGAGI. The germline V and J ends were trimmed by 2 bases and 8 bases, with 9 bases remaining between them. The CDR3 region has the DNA TGTGCCAGCAGTTACGGGGCTGGGGGCTACACCTTC. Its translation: CASSYGAGGYTF.

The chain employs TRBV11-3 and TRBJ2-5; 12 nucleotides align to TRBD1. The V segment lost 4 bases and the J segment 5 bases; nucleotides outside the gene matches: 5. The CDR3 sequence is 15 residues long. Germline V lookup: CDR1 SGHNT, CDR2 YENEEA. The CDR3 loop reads CASSSRDRGLETQYF. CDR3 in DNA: TGTGCCAGCAGCTCCCGGGACAGGGGGCTGGAGACCCAGTACTTC.

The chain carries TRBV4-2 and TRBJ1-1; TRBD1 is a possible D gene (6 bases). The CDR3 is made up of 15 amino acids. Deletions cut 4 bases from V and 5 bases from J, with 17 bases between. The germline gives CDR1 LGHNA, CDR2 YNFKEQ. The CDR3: CASSRGAQGMTEAFF. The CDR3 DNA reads TGTGCCAGCAGCCGAGGGGCCCAGGGGATGACTGAAGCTTTCTTT.